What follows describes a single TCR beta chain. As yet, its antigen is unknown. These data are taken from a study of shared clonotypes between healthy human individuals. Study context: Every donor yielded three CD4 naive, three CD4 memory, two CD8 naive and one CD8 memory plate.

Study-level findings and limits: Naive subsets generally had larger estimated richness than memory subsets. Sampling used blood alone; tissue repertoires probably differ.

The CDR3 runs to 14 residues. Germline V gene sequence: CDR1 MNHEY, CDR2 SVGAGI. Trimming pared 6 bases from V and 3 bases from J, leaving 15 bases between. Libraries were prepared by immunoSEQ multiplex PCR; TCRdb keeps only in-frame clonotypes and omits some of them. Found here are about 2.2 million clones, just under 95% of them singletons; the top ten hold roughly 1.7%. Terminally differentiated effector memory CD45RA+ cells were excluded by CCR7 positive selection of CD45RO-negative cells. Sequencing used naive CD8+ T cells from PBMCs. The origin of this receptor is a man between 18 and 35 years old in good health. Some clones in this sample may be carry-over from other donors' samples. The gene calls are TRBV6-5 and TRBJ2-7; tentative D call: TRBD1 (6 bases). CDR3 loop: CASSSDRDYYEQYF. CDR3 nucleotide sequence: TGTGCCAGCAGCTCGGACAGAGACTACTACGAGCAGTACTTC.